One sample yielded the 11 T cell receptor beta chains listed below, sequenced in a study of blood T cells in healthy people across ages. For the second PCR, which ran for 7 to 11 cycles, a sample-barcoded 5' primer and a J-beta primer mix were used. MiXCR, applied by TCRdb to the 5' RACE reads, yields one record per CDR3 protein. The table includes hundreds of thousands of distinct CDR3 sequences, around 28% detected once. The sequencing sample was made of blood. Source of these receptors: a woman of 80 years or more in good health.

This clonotype has only a few counts. V gene TRBV20-1 combines with J gene TRBJ1-4; D gene unclear. The CDR3 loop spans 15 amino acids. Trimming cost V 3 bases and J 3 bases, with 14 bases left between them. Germline-derived CDR1 and CDR2 are DFQATT and SNEGSKA (reference sequence). The DNA of the CDR3 is TGCAGTGCTAGGGCCCCGGGATCCTCTAATGAAAAACTGTTTTTT. Protein product: CSARAPGSSNEKLFF.

V is TRBV5-4 and J is TRBJ1-2, with D possibly being TRBD1 (5 bases). The germline gives CDR1 SGHNT, CDR2 YYREEE (reference sequence). The CDR3 is 15 residues long. Trimming took off 4 bases at V and 7 bases at J, with 20 bases between the two ends. The CDR3 DNA reads as TGTGCCAGCAGCCCCGAGTGGGGGTCGCCTCGTGGCTACACCTTC. It specifies CASSPEWGSPRGYTF.

The J gene is TRBJ2-7, the V gene TRBV7-2; D may match TRBD1 or TRBD2 (5 bases each). The CDR3 spans 16 residues. CDR1 and CDR2 (germline): SGHTA, FQGNSA. Trimming removed 5 bases from V and 0 bases from J, with 17 bases in between. The CDR3 loop is CASSGGWTLSSYEQYF. The CDR3 DNA reads as TGTGCCAGCAGCGGCGGGTGGACACTGAGCTCCTACGAGCAGTACTTC.

A word on this clonotype: A single base separates this from a much larger clone, so it may be a read error. The V gene is TRBV6-4, the J gene TRBJ2-1; 9 nucleotides agree with TRBD2. The CDR3 covers 15 residues. The germline gives CDR1 MRHNA, CDR2 SNTAGT. CDR3 sequence reads: CTSSEGQRGVNEQFF. The CDR3 DNA follows: TGTACCAGCAGTGAAGGGCAGCGGGGGGTCAATGAGCAGTTCTTC.

This clonotype came up many times. The chain links TRBV6-6 to TRBJ2-7; 11 positions agree with TRBD1. The CDR3 extends over 16 amino acids. With 5 bases clipped from V and 4 bases from J, the junction kept 10 bases outside the gene matches. Germline V gene data show CDR1 as MNHNY and CDR2 as SVGAGI (reference sequence). CDR3 bases: TGTGCCAGCAGTCCTCCCGCCGGGACAGGGGGATACGAGCAGTACTTC. This encodes CASSPPAGTGGYEQYF.

This clonotype was seen repeatedly, ten times or more. This chain joins TRBV5-1 and TRBJ2-5, with a weak D call TRBD2 (5 bases). This CDR3 contains 15 residues. Trimming removed 1 base from V and 0 bases from J, with 10 bases in between. CDR1 is SGHRS, CDR2 YFSETQ, per germline. The CDR3 DNA reads TGCGCCAGCAGCTTGATAGGACTGGACCAAGAGACCCAGTACTTC. Residues: CASSLIGLDQETQYF.

The rearrangement joins TRBV6-5 to TRBJ2-2; TRBD1 might be the D (5 bases). V gave up 6 bases and J gave up 1 base, with 12 bases separating them. CDR1 is MNHEY and CDR2 is SVGAGI in the germline V gene. This CDR3 is 15 amino acids long. CDR3 nucleotides: TGTGCCAGCAGATTGACAGATTGGAACACCGGGGAGCTGTTTTTT. Encoded protein: CASRLTDWNTGELFF.

The V and J genes are TRBV9 and TRBJ1-2, with 9 bases that match TRBD1. CDR1 and CDR2 from the germline V gene are SGDLS and YYNGEE. The CDR3 loop spans 14 amino acids. V shed 2 bases, J shed 8 bases, and the junction held 7 bases outside the gene matches. The CDR3 DNA is TGTGCCAGCAGCGTCACAGGGGGCGCCGGAGGCTACACCTTC. It specifies CASSVTGGAGGYTF.

Points on this clonotype: Given a much more abundant clone one base away, this may be a read error. The V call is TRBV6-2 or TRBV6-3, the J call TRBJ1-5; possible D gene TRBD1, 5 bases. Germline lookup yields CDR1 MNHEY and CDR2 SVGEGT. The CDR3 covers 16 residues. Trimming pared 1 base from V and 4 bases from J, leaving 14 bases between. For the CDR3, the DNA is TGTGCCAGCAGTTACTTGGACAAGGGTCGGAATCAGCCCCAGCATTTT. Translation: CASSYLDKGRNQPQHF.

This CDR3 is CASSGSRGPSYEQYF. The CDR3 nucleotides are TGTGCCAGCAGCGGGAGCAGGGGGCCTTCCTACGAGCAGTACTTC. This chain uses TRBV5-4 with TRBJ2-7; TRBD1 matches 8 bases. J was trimmed by 1 base and V by 4 bases; bases with no gene match: 7. From germline, CDR1 is SGHNT and CDR2 YYREEE (reference sequence). The CDR3 is 15 residues long.

Many counts were recorded for this clonotype. The V call is TRBV2, the J call TRBJ2-7; D remains ambiguous. Trimming left V 8 bases short and J 0 bases short, with 11 bases between. Germline assignment: CDR1 SNHLY and CDR2 FYNNEI. There are 13 residues in the CDR3. Written as DNA, the CDR3 is TGTGCCAGCGGCGACTGGATCTCCTACGAGCAGTACTTC. The encoded protein is CASGDWISYEQYF. The variable domain in full, with the rest retrieved from reference TRBV2 and TRBJ2-7, is EPEVTQTPSHQVTQMGQEVILRCVPISNHLYFYWYRQILGQKVEFLVSFYNNEISEKSEIFDDQFSVERPDGSNFTLKIRSTKLEDSAMYFCASGDWISYEQYFGPGTRLTVT.